This T cell receptor beta chain was retrieved from a study of T-cell memory formation after mild COVID-19. Across the whole study: Largely, TCR clusters stayed within a single donor. Study conclusions and caveats: A second wave expanding day 15 to 37 was CD4+-biased; contracting clones were balanced. Pre-infection memory contained some responding clones, which suggested that cross-reactive memory had joined.

This CDR3 spans 14 amino acids. Germline V gene lookup returns CDR1 SGHNT and CDR2 YENEEA. Between the trimmed V and J ends, which lost 6 bases and 0 bases, there was a span of 9 bases. About this clonotype: Its target is not known.

TCRdb reanalysed the 5' RACE reads using MiXCR and keeps one entry per CDR3 protein. Among about 560,000 distinct CDR3 sequences, roughly a fifth were seen once, and the ten largest hold roughly 9.1%. V is TRBV11-3 and J is TRBJ2-1; D remains ambiguous. The receptor's source is an adult woman who had mild COVID-19 (a few samples of this study predate the infection). Cell type and time point are not known. Sequenced sample: PBMCs or a T cell subset sorted from them (not recorded which). Here the CDR3 DNA reads TGTGCCAGCAGGAGCGAGGTCTCCTACAATGAGCAGTTCTTC. Translation: CASRSEVSYNEQFF.